One and the same sample provided the 6 T cell receptor beta chains below, sequenced in a study of T cell responses to AZD1222 COVID-19 vaccine. Repertoires were generated with immunoSEQ multiplex PCR, while TCRdb's copy carries only in-frame clones and drops some. Here the sample spans some 99,000 clones, roughly 90% being singletons. Sequencing used peripheral blood, obtained 28 days after the second AZD1222 dose. The receptors here all came from an adult who received the AZD1222 COVID-19 vaccine.

V gene TRBV27 combines with J gene TRBJ1-2; 7 bases are a match to TRBD1. Germline-derived CDR1 and CDR2 are MNHEY and SMNVEV (reference sequence). V lost 7 bases, J lost 5 bases, and 16 bases stayed unmatched. The length of the CDR3 is 16 residues. The CDR3 reads CASTIHAQGGIYGYTF. Written as DNA, the CDR3 is TGTGCCAGCACCATCCATGCCCAGGGGGGAATTTATGGCTACACCTTC.

The J gene is TRBJ2-1, the V gene TRBV24-1; possibly TRBD2 for D (5 bases). The germline CDR1 and CDR2 sequences are KGHDR and SFDVKD. The ends were cut back, 4 bases at V and 7 bases at J, with 13 bases in the middle. The CDR3 extends over 14 amino acids. The CDR3 loop is CATSDPGEGNEQFF. For the CDR3, the DNA is TGTGCCACCAGTGACCCTGGAGAGGGAAATGAGCAGTTCTTC.

The sample holds a few counts of this clone. The CDR3 loop reads CASYRDLNTEAFF. In DNA form, the CDR3 reads TGTGCCAGCTACCGGGATCTGAACACTGAAGCTTTCTTT. The J gene is TRBJ1-1, the V gene TRBV6-5; D not resolved. The CDR3 has 13 residues. Between the trimmed V and J ends, which lost 8 bases and 0 bases, there was a span of 10 bases. In germline, CDR1 is MNHEY, CDR2 SVGAGI.

This rearrangement joins TRBV7-9 to TRBJ2-2; TRBD2 matches at 12 bases. Germline lookup yields CDR1 SEHNR and CDR2 FQNEAQ (reference sequence). The J segment lost 1 base and the V segment lost 4 bases, leaving 4 bases of the junction unmatched. CDR3 length equals 17 residues. The CDR3 bases are TGTGCCAGCAGCTCCCTGACTAGCGGGAGGAACACCGGGGAGCTGTTTTTT. Translating gives CASSSLTSGRNTGELFF.

The chain recombines TRBV5-1 with TRBJ2-2, with TRBD1 identical over 7 bases. The V and J ends lost 1 base and 7 bases, in that order; junction bases with no gene match: 4. Germline lookup yields CDR1 SGHRS and CDR2 YFSETQ. This CDR3 is built from 14 residues. The CDR3 spells CASSLRQGNGELFF. Here the CDR3 DNA reads TGCGCCAGCAGCTTGCGACAGGGTAACGGGGAGCTGTTTTTT.

This clone was observed a single time. The rearrangement uses TRBV12-3 or TRBV12-4 and TRBJ2-1, with D hard to call. This CDR3 is 12 amino acids long. V was pared by 5 bases and J by 10 bases, with 12 bases between. CDR3 in amino acids: CASSSHFREQFF. In DNA form, the CDR3 reads TGTGCCAGCAGTAGCCATTTTCGCGAGCAGTTCTTC.